Here is one TCR beta chain with its context. No antigen is known for it. Per-base quality was not reported, and no clone a single base away is much larger than it. This sample was included in a study of cytomegalovirus exposure and HLA in healthy donors (dated by TCRdb to 2015 to 2018). As for the study more broadly: In an earlier analysis of 550 to 750 of the donors, 250 to 300 Gb of sequence data and 117 million unique TCR beta sequences from some 170 million T cells were reported. Donor age, sex, ethnicity and CMV serostatus were collected together with the repertoire data. Typing coverage differed by locus: A, B, C, DRB1 and DQB1 were typed in about 620-630 donors, DQA1 in approximately 520, DPA1 in 600 to 610, and DPB1 in roughly 470. About 300 gigabases of sequencing data and approximately 93 million unique TCR sequences were included in an early release covering 550 to 650 HLA-typed donors. All discovery cohort repertoires had been generated on a single sequencing platform. Class I and class II HLA loci were covered by the typing at four-digit resolution. In the later analysis, no new phenotypic data were used to find candidate immune exposures; instead, reliance was placed on TCR beta sequences and their occurrence across donors. A separate validation cohort of 100 to 150 different subjects was used in addition to the approximately 700-subject first cohort. Because of strong linkage in the cohort, roughly five DR-DQ haplotypes were treated as single units for association and clustering. Of the roughly 400 genotyped donors, over 65% fell in the genetic ancestry cluster associated with self-reported Caucasian donors. In a later analysis, previously published TCR beta repertoires from about 640 donors were re-analyzed and high-resolution HLA genotyping was added so that TCR occurrence patterns could be studied. The study used immunosequencing to profile the T cell repertoires of approximately 640 subjects and linked those repertoires to cytomegalovirus serostatus. The study aimed to test whether cataloging public T cell receptors could reveal signatures of past pathogen exposure. To decide whether each TCR beta V gene segment behaved as functional or pseudogenic, an earlier analysis of fewer than 750 of the donors relied on high-throughput TCR beta sequencing. To predict cytomegalovirus infection status, the study brought together high-throughput TCR immunosequencing, statistical association of individual TCRs with disease status, and machine learning. Among roughly 400 genotyped donors of the cohort, an average of approximately 200,000 unique TCR beta nucleotide sequences was sequenced per donor, of which 15% to 20% were non-productive. A later genetic analysis took genome-wide SNP genotypes for 398 of the 666 donors and used that subset as a discovery cohort.

Points the paper makes about the study in general: In a later analysis, most CMV-associated TCR beta chains were found to appear HLA-restricted, with HLA associations seemingly driven largely by CMV exposure. A group of highly shared sequence variants was considered likely to be a technical artifact of the sequencing pipeline. A few of the identified cytomegalovirus-associated TCR beta chains were confirmed in vitro to be specific for cytomegalovirus antigens. Because some donors lacked HLA typing at each locus, the association tests relied only on the typed subset. A later genetic analysis reported fewer N-insertions in productive TCRs among donors in an Asian-associated ancestry cluster than the roughly 650-donor mean. A further reported finding was that TCR beta sequences accurately predicted the HLA-A and HLA-B alleles for most subjects in the first cohort. For the cohort, immune exposure information was limited to CMV serostatus. In a later analysis, TCR association rates were found to vary across HLA loci, with the most associated TCRs seen for DRB1 alleles and the fewest for HLA-C alleles. An association between a missense DCLRE1C variant and V-gene and J-gene trimming of TCR beta chains was found in a later genetic analysis and replicated in an independent cohort. The cohort was sequenced for TCR beta chains only, and without alpha or paired-chain data the features that could be detected were limited. Some IMGT-functional V segments, including TRBV6-2 and TRBV6-3, could not be distinguished by the 87-base-pair reads and were therefore excluded. Most TCR sequences were observed very rarely across donors, whereas some public TCRs were present in many individuals. An earlier analysis of some 590 of the donors showed that most TCR beta V segments appeared in productive rearrangements either about 87% or about 30% of the time, which broadly matched IMGT annotations. In the study, about 150 TCR beta chains were listed as associated with cytomegalovirus. A later analysis associated 15,000 to 20,000 TCR beta sequences with specific HLA alleles at a false discovery rate of 0.05. According to a later analysis, parvovirus B19, influenza, CMV and Epstein-Barr virus appeared linked to several top co-occurrence clusters. The authors suggested that the approach could potentially be extended to other disease states and immunological phenotypes. When HLA alleles, especially DR and DQ, strongly co-occurred, TCR associations were difficult to assign to individual alleles. The presence/absence analyses assumed that sequencing depth was roughly uniform across donors, and that assumption may not be true. The classifier was reported to diagnose cytomegalovirus status with high specificity and sensitivity in both the original cohort and the validation cohort. Around 16 rarely observed V segments, including chromosome 9 orphons, were excluded from the earlier analysis of approximately 600 of the donors because counts were too low. In a later analysis, HLA-associated TCR beta chains showed more clonal expansion and lower generation probabilities than non-associated chains that were equally common. Linkage disequilibrium might explain the correlated functional status among segregating V segments, but an unknown experimental factor could not be excluded.

V is trimmed back by 5 bases and J by 8 bases, and the junction contains 3 bases that no gene match accounts for. In the germline V gene, CDR1 corresponds to MNHEY and CDR2 to SVGAGI. The CDR3 holds 13 amino acids from the cysteine to the phenylalanine. Only the CDR3 DNA is retained, 39 bases long and in frame from the first base. The cohort comprised 550 to 700 healthy bone marrow donors. At the time of sampling, every cohort member was nominally healthy, though immune exposures that went unrecorded were likely present. The donor was CMV seronegative and belonged to the group of over 300 seronegative cohort members. Each donor provided a peripheral blood sample, and peripheral blood mononuclear cells were used for TCR beta sequencing. The Qiagen DNeasy Blood Extraction Kit was used to extract genomic DNA from the blood cell samples. The library came from the immunoSEQ multiplex PCR assay. The multiplex PCR relied on a mix of 60 forward primers for TCR Vbeta segments and 13 reverse primers for TCR Jbeta segments. The CDR3 region of rearranged TCR beta genes was amplified from genomic DNA with a multiplex PCR assay. Amplified TCR beta libraries were sequenced as 87-base-pair reads on the Illumina HiSeq System. Turning to the authors' computational methods: A later analysis tallied roughly 80 million unique TCR beta chains across the approximately 670 repertoires, and some 10 million of those chains were shared by two or more donors. To remove PCR and sequencing errors, raw reads were error-corrected and collapsed into unique sequences using a nearest-neighbor algorithm that merged closely related sequences. Alignment of CDR3 sequences to IMGT reference sequences was used to assign V, D and J gene segments. For a sequence to be retained, a match of at least six nucleotides was required to both a V gene segment and a J gene segment. Rearrangements were classified as productive when the CDR3 lacked stop codons and remained in frame with V and J, and all other rearrangements were classified as non-productive. Following IMGT convention, CDR3 was defined as the stretch from the second conserved V-encoded cysteine up to the conserved J-encoded phenylalanine. In an earlier analysis of around 570 of the donors, sequences lacking an unambiguous match to a single V gene segment were excluded. In an earlier analysis of several hundred of the donors, V segments were called functional above 56.7% productive rearrangements and were called segregating when the between-donor standard deviation exceeded 5%. A statistical classification framework was built to diagnose cytomegalovirus status from the catalog of TCR beta chain sequences. In a later analysis, V and J genes were assigned by comparing TCR nucleotide sequences against IMGT/GENE-DB human TR gene sequences. The TCRdist pipeline was used in a later analysis to assign CDR3 sequences and most-parsimonious VDJ recombination scenarios. In a later analysis, each TCR beta chain was defined by its CDR3 amino acid sequence together with its V-gene family, and reads without a unique V-gene family were excluded. As a way to deal with suspected cross-contamination and a sequencing artifact, a later analysis dropped 500 to 700 nucleotide sequences that were highly shared and had low generation probability. A later analysis calculated a clonal expansion index for each public chain from normalized within-repertoire ranks of inferred template counts. Generation probabilities in a later analysis came from a VDJ recombination model fitted to out-of-frame rearrangements, and those results were checked against IGoR. Hypergeometric tests were used in a later analysis to score TCR-TCR, TCR-HLA and TCR-CMV co-occurrence, with a repertoire-size bias correction applied to the TCR pairs. A later analysis estimated false discovery rates by permuting HLA or CMV assignments 20 times. In a later analysis, co-occurring TCRs were grouped using DBSCAN, and TCRdist sequence similarity was added for clustering within HLA-allele-positive subsets. Repertoires with fewer than 30,000 or more than 120,000 public chains, plus five repertoires with anomalous nucleotide sharing, were excluded from co-occurrence clustering. What TCRdb holds here is the immuneACCESS table cut down to in-frame rearrangements. Part of the clones is not present; checked against another copy, under half of the missing clones reflect an unresolved V gene, and the others are unexplained. V, J and clone size derive from that table, while D and trimming were established from the DNA sequence. The sample table contains about 120,000 clones; only one count was recorded for 80% to 85% of them. The ten largest clones represent about 2% of the sample.

The source material was PBMCs. The chain links TRBV6-5 with TRBJ2-1, with TRBD1 matching 10 junction bases. The origin of this receptor is a man aged 25-45 years in good health and CMV-seronegative. The CDR3 region reads CASSRDRGDEQFF. The DNA sequence is TGTGCCAGCAGTCGGGACAGGGGCGATGAGCAGTTCTTC.